This T cell receptor (beta chain) was recorded in a study of control samples from healthy donors and cancer patients. V was clipped by 7 bases and J by 4 bases, with 4 bases between them. The CDR3 is 10 amino acids. Germline V gene data show CDR1 as SNHLY and CDR2 as FYNNEI. Using immunoSEQ multiplex PCR, the repertoire was profiled, and TCRdb retains in-frame clones only, with some absent. Of fewer than 110,000 clones listed, roughly 91% are singletons. This sequence originates from a man aged 25 to 40 in good health. The chain is built from TRBV2 and TRBJ2-5; no clear D gene. Sample: blood. Here the CDR3 DNA reads TGTGCCAGCACTCGAGAGACCCAGTACTTC. Residues: CASTRETQYF.